These 30 T cell receptor beta chains were all obtained from the same sample, sequenced in a study of early T cells in non-severe SARS-CoV-2 infection. TCRdb ran MiXCR on the 5' RACE reads and lists one entry per CDR3 protein. The data show tens of thousands of distinct CDR3 sequences, under 10% seen once. Sequenced material: whole blood. Source of these receptors: an adult who was a healthcare worker with PCR-confirmed SARS-CoV-2 infection or an uninfected control (not recorded which).

This clonotype was seen many times. This rearrangement joins TRBV27 to TRBJ2-7; 11 bases align to TRBD2. This CDR3 is built from 15 residues. Per germline, CDR1 MNHEY and CDR2 SMNVEV (reference sequence). V was clipped by 6 bases and J by 4 bases; unmatched bases: 8. CDR3 DNA sequence: TGTGCCAGCAGAATAGCGGGAGGGGGCCGTTACGAGCAGTACTTC. It yields the protein CASRIAGGGRYEQYF.

This clonotype was recorded at least ten times. This rearrangement joins TRBV6-6 to TRBJ2-1; TRBD2 matches 10 bases. CDR3 length: 16 residues. V shed 6 bases and J 3 bases; nucleotides not matched to a gene: 8. The germline CDR1 and CDR2 sequences are MNHNY and SVGAGI (reference sequence). Here the CDR3 reads CASRTSGLNYYNEQFF. The CDR3, as DNA: TGTGCCAGCAGGACTAGCGGGCTTAATTACTACAATGAGCAGTTCTTC.

This clonotype was observed many times. CDR3 in DNA: TGCAGCGCTGGACACACTGAAGCTTTCTTT. Encoded protein: CSAGHTEAFF. This sequence joins TRBV29-1 and TRBJ1-1; D call uncertain. Per germline, CDR1 SQVTM and CDR2 ANQGSEA. V dropped 7 bases and J dropped 3 bases, with 6 bases sitting between them. The CDR3 extends over 10 amino acids. Together with reference TRBV29-1 and TRBJ1-1, the CDR3 gives the full variable domain: SAVISQKPSRDICQRGTSLTIQCQVDSQVTMMFWYRQQPGQSLTLIATANQGSEATYESGFVIDKFPISRPNLTFSTLTVSNMSPEDSSIYLCSAGHTEAFFGQGTRLTVV.

This clonotype was detected many times. CDR3 sequence: CASSPGGTGFTRWQFF. The DNA for the CDR3 is TGTGCCAGCTCACCTGGGGGGACCGGTTTTACTAGGTGGCAGTTCTTC. The J gene is TRBJ2-1, the V gene TRBV18; D perhaps matches TRBD2 (6 bases). The length of the CDR3 is 16 residues. Trimming left V 3 bases short and J 12 bases short, with 24 bases between. Germline lookup yields CDR1 KGHSH and CDR2 LQKENI.

This clonotype was observed many times. V gene TRBV12-5 combines with J gene TRBJ2-1; 7 bases map to TRBD2. The CDR3 is 16 amino acids. V lost 0 bases and J lost 3; bases outside the gene matches: 5. Germline V lookup: CDR1 LGHNT, CDR2 FRNRAP. The chain's CDR3 is CASGLVRTSDYNEQFF. The DNA for the CDR3 is TGTGCTAGTGGTTTGGTACGTACTAGCGACTACAATGAGCAGTTCTTC.

At least ten counts were recorded for this clonotype. The chain carries TRBV6-2 or TRBV6-3 and TRBJ1-6, with 8 bases identical to TRBD1. The ends lost 6 bases at V and 4 bases at J; junction bases unmatched: 8. Germline V gives CDR1 MNHEY, CDR2 SVGEGT. The CDR3 consists of 16 residues. The chain's CDR3 is CASSSLDREYNSPLHF. The CDR3 DNA reads as TGTGCCAGCAGCTCGTTGGACAGGGAGTATAATTCACCCCTCCACTTT.

The chain has TRBV20-1 and TRBJ2-3; 11 bases match TRBD2. The germline V gene encodes CDR1 DFQATT and CDR2 SNEGSKA (reference sequence). The CDR3 length is 15 residues. Trimming took 7 bases from V and 5 from J; bases not matched to a gene: 11. DNA for the CDR3: TGCAGTGGGTCATTAGCGGGAGGGCCGAAAGATACGCAGTATTTT. It is translated as CSGSLAGGPKDTQYF.

In its sample, this clonotype was seen many times. The chain combines TRBV7-2 with TRBJ2-3, with 13 bases identical to TRBD2. CDR1 is SGHTA, CDR2 FQGNSA, per germline. The CDR3 contains 16 residues. Unmatched junction bases numbered 3, after V lost 5 bases and J lost 1 base. CDR3 coding DNA: TGTGCCAGCAGCCGGACTAGCGGGGGACGCACAGATACGCAGTATTTT. Its protein product is CASSRTSGGRTDTQYF.

The sample holds many counts of this clonotype. The chain recombines TRBV18 with TRBJ2-5; 10 bases are a match to TRBD1. After removal of 8 bases from V and 4 bases from J, the junction contained 4 bases not matched to a gene. This CDR3 is built from 13 residues. Germline CDR1 reads KGHSH; CDR2 reads LQKENI. The DNA of the CDR3 is TGTGCCAGCAGCCGGGACAGGGGAGAGACCCAGTACTTC. Amino acid sequence: CASSRDRGETQYF.

This clonotype was detected ten times or more. The chain carries TRBV6-6 and TRBJ2-2; D may be TRBD1 (6 bases). The CDR3 length is 16 residues. V was cut by 0 bases and J by 0 bases, with 8 bases left in between. In germline, CDR1 is MNHNY, CDR2 SVGAGI (reference sequence). The CDR3 reads CASSYSRTANTGELFF. CDR3 nucleotide sequence: TGTGCCAGCAGTTACTCTAGGACAGCGAACACCGGGGAGCTGTTTTTT.

In its sample, this clonotype was seen many times. V is TRBV10-3 and J is TRBJ2-3; D is possibly TRBD1 or TRBD2 (6 bases each). Germline V gene lookup returns CDR1 ENHRY and CDR2 SYGVKD. This CDR3 spans 13 amino acids. The V gene lost 7 bases and the J gene lost 0 bases, with 8 bases spanning the gap. CDR3 nucleotides: TGTGCCATCACGGGGGCTAGCACAGATACGCAGTATTTT. As protein: CAITGASTDTQYF.

The chain is built from TRBV14 and TRBJ1-3; D ambiguous. The germline CDR1 and CDR2 sequences are SGHDN and FVKESK. This CDR3 region has 15 residues. The V and J ends lost 0 bases and 4 bases respectively, with 10 bases between them. Here the CDR3 DNA reads TGTGCCAGCAGCCAAGACCCCAGATGGGGAAACACCATATATTTT. Translated: CASSQDPRWGNTIYF.

This rearrangement joins TRBV9 to TRBJ2-5; D may correspond to TRBD1 or TRBD2 (5 bases each). Germline V gene sequence: CDR1 SGDLS, CDR2 YYNGEE. There are 11 residues in the CDR3. The germline V and J ends were trimmed by 7 bases and 5 bases, with 9 bases remaining between them. The CDR3 coding sequence is TGTGCCAGCGGCTGGGGGGAGACCCAGTACTTC. It encodes CASGWGETQYF.

This clonotype appeared a few times. The V call is TRBV24-1, the J call TRBJ2-5, with unresolved D. The CDR3 covers 11 residues. From germline, CDR1 is KGHDR and CDR2 SFDVKD. The V gene lost 3 bases and the J gene lost 5 bases, with 3 bases spanning the gap. The CDR3 bases are TGTGCCACCAGTGATGGGGAGACCCAGTACTTC. Translated: CATSDGETQYF.

This clonotype was seen a few times. This chain joins TRBV7-8 and TRBJ2-1; 12 nucleotides agree with TRBD2. The ends lost 0 bases at V and 4 bases at J; junction bases unmatched: 4. CDR3 length: 17 amino acids. The germline V gene encodes CDR1 SGHVS and CDR2 FQNEAQ. The CDR3 sequence: CASSLARLAGVYNEQFF. CDR3 sequence (DNA): TGTGCCAGCAGCTTAGCAAGACTAGCGGGAGTGTACAATGAGCAGTTCTTC.

In regard to this clonotype: A much larger clone differs by one base, so this may be a read error. J is TRBJ2-2 and V is TRBV7-2, with D possibly being TRBD1 or TRBD2 (5 bases each). The ends were cut back, 2 bases at V and 3 bases at J, with 7 bases in the middle. Germline V lookup: CDR1 SGHTA, CDR2 FQGNSA. The CDR3 length is 14 residues. CDR3 in amino acids: CASSLWGYTGELFF. For the CDR3, the DNA is TGTGCCAGCAGCTTATGGGGGTACACCGGGGAGCTGTTTTTT.

This clonotype came up a few times. The J gene is TRBJ1-2, the V gene TRBV20-1; no definite D call. The CDR3 sequence is 14 residues long. Deletions cut 0 bases from V and 4 bases from J, with 12 bases between. Germline CDR1 is DFQATT and CDR2 is SNEGSKA (reference sequence). DNA of the CDR3: TGCAGTGCTAGAGATTTTCGCGGGATCTATGGCTACACCTTC. Its protein product is CSARDFRGIYGYTF.

This clonotype was counted at least ten times. This chain links TRBV7-2 with TRBJ2-5; 8 positions agree with TRBD2. Trimming at V came to 5 bases and at J to 7 bases, leaving 12 bases not matched to a gene. The CDR3 runs to 15 residues. Germline V gives CDR1 SGHTA, CDR2 FQGNSA. The CDR3 sequence: CASSPSSGRTGTQYF. The CDR3 DNA follows: TGTGCCAGCAGCCCGTCTAGCGGGCGGACCGGGACCCAGTACTTC.

This clonotype was found many times. The chain has TRBV20-1 and TRBJ2-7; 9 nucleotides match TRBD2. The CDR3 consists of 11 residues. The V gene end was trimmed by 6 bases and the J gene end by 6 bases; junction bases not matched to a gene: 3. Germline loops: CDR1 DFQATT, CDR2 SNEGSKA (reference sequence). Here the CDR3 reads CSAMTSGEQYF. The CDR3 DNA follows: TGCAGTGCAATGACTAGCGGCGAGCAGTACTTC.

This clonotype was counted ten times or more. J is TRBJ1-5 and V is TRBV5-6, with a weak D call TRBD1 (5 bases). Trimming removed 4 bases at V and 6 bases at J, with 11 bases between. CDR3 length equals 13 residues. Germline lookup yields CDR1 SGHDT and CDR2 YYEEEE. This CDR3 reads CASSPGGGQPQHF. In nucleotides, the CDR3 is TGTGCCAGCAGCCCTGGGGGGGGTCAGCCCCAGCATTTT.

This clonotype was counted ten times or more. This chain links TRBV7-2 with TRBJ2-3, with 7 bases lining up with TRBD1. This CDR3 has 15 amino acids. V shed 1 base and J 6 bases; nucleotides not matched to a gene: 7. The germline CDR1 and CDR2 sequences are SGHTA and FQGNSA. CDR3 in DNA: TGTGCCAGCAGCTTAGAAGGGGGCAAGTGGGATACGCAGTATTTT. This translates into CASSLEGGKWDTQYF.

This clonotype was seen at least ten times. The CDR3 loop reads CASLNSANTGELFF. In DNA, the CDR3 is TGTGCCAGCCTAAATAGTGCGAACACCGGGGAGCTGTTTTTT. The gene calls are TRBV7-8 and TRBJ2-2; D not certain. With 8 bases removed from V and 0 bases from J, the gap between germline ends came to 10 bases. The length of the CDR3 is 14 residues. Looked up from germline, CDR1 is SGHVS and CDR2 is FQNEAQ.

This clonotype was detected many times. V usage is TRBV4-3 and J usage is TRBJ2-1, with TRBD1 matching 7 bases. The germline CDR1 and CDR2 sequences are LGHNA and YSLEER. V lost 0 bases, J lost 3 bases, and 8 bases stayed unmatched. The CDR3 covers 17 residues. The CDR3 coding sequence is TGCGCCAGCAGCCAAGAGTCTCCAGCAGGGGGCTACAATGAGCAGTTCTTC. Amino acid sequence: CASSQESPAGGYNEQFF.

This clonotype was detected many times. The chain recombines TRBV18 with TRBJ1-1; D is uncertain. This CDR3 spans 13 amino acids. In germline, CDR1 is KGHSH, CDR2 LQKENI. Trimming took off 3 bases at V and 0 bases at J, with 5 bases between the two ends. The CDR3 region is CASSPSVNTEAFF. The DNA of the CDR3 is TGTGCCAGCTCACCCTCAGTGAACACTGAAGCTTTCTTT.

This clonotype showed up many times. This rearrangement joins TRBV7-9 to TRBJ2-1; D not resolved. This CDR3 has 12 amino acids. V lost 7 bases, J lost 10 bases, and 14 bases lay in between. Germline loops: CDR1 SEHNR, CDR2 FQNEAQ (reference sequence). The CDR3 sequence is CASTLGRVEQFF. The CDR3 coding sequence is TGTGCCAGCACCCTTGGAAGGGTGGAGCAGTTCTTC.

The sample holds many counts of this clonotype. The rearrangement links TRBV19 to TRBJ1-4; 7 positions match TRBD1. V gave up 5 bases and J gave up 8 bases; unmatched junction bases: 5. The germline V gene encodes CDR1 LNHDA and CDR2 SQIVND (reference sequence). The CDR3 is 13 residues long. CDR3 DNA sequence: TGTGCCAGTAGTTCCCAGACAGGGGAAAAACTGTTTTTT. Amino acids: CASSSQTGEKLFF.

This clonotype has a handful of counts. The CDR3 loop is CASSANRGRTDTQYF. DNA of the CDR3: TGTGCCAGCAGCGCTAACAGGGGCCGCACAGATACGCAGTATTTT. The chain recombines TRBV5-4 with TRBJ2-3; TRBD1 matches 7 bases. The CDR3 has 15 residues. CDR1 SGHNT and CDR2 YYREEE come from the germline V gene (reference sequence). V lost 4 bases, J lost 1 base, and 6 bases stayed unmatched.

There are a few counts of this clonotype. DNA of the CDR3: TGTGCCAGCAGCCAATCAAGTCTAGCTTACAATGAGCAGTTCTTC. Amino acid sequence: CASSQSSLAYNEQFF. J is TRBJ2-1 and V is TRBV4-2; D is possibly TRBD2 (5 bases). The germline V and J ends were trimmed by 2 bases and 4 bases, with 12 bases remaining between them. Germline lookup yields CDR1 LGHNA and CDR2 YNFKEQ. The CDR3 has 15 residues.

This clonotype was seen repeatedly, ten times or more. The rearrangement joins TRBV5-1 to TRBJ1-1; 8 bases are a match to TRBD1. The CDR3 extends over 15 amino acids. Germline CDR1 reads SGHRS; CDR2 reads YFSETQ. The junction had 9 bases not matched to a gene; V was cut back by 2 bases and J by 6 bases. The CDR3 DNA follows: TGCGCCAGCAGCTTTTCTCCCGGACAGGGTGCTGAAGCTTTCTTT. As protein: CASSFSPGQGAEAFF.

The rearrangement links TRBV9 to TRBJ1-1; 7 positions agree with TRBD1. This CDR3 has 15 residues. Trimming cost V 3 bases and J 0 bases; bases outside gene matches: 5. Germline CDR1 is SGDLS and CDR2 is YYNGEE. In DNA form, the CDR3 reads TGTGCCAGCAGCGCGGGGACAGTCATGAACACTGAAGCTTTCTTT. Translating gives CASSAGTVMNTEAFF.